The next 9 T cell receptor beta chains were all read from a single sample in a study of cytomegalovirus exposure and HLA in healthy donors. Researchers ran the PCR with 60 Vbeta and 13 Jbeta primers. TCRdb's copy holds only in-frame clones and misses some; the assay was immunoSEQ multiplex PCR. The sample yields 190,000 or so clones, about four fifths seen once. Sequencing input: PBMCs. Receptors originate from a man aged 50 or older in good health and CMV-seronegative.

The chain is built from TRBV7-9 and TRBJ2-1, with 10 bases that match TRBD2. V lost 0 bases, J lost 6 bases, and 11 bases stayed unmatched. Per the germline V gene, CDR1 is SEHNR and CDR2 is FQNEAQ (reference sequence). The length of the CDR3 is 18 residues. The CDR3 protein is CASSLAGASGRVRNEQFF. CDR3 sequence (DNA): TGTGCCAGCAGCTTAGCGGGTGCGAGCGGGAGGGTACGCAATGAGCAGTTCTTC.

The chain is built from TRBV2 and TRBJ2-1; a possible D gene is TRBD2 (6 bases). This CDR3 comprises 15 residues. Germline CDR1 reads SNHLY; CDR2 reads FYNNEI. V shed 3 bases and J shed 10 bases, with 19 bases lying between them. CDR3: CASSEEGGVEPEQFF. The CDR3 nucleotides are TGTGCCAGCAGTGAGGAGGGTGGGGTAGAACCAGAGCAGTTCTTC. Complete variable domain (other parts from reference TRBV2 and TRBJ2-1): EPEVTQTPSHQVTQMGQEVILRCVPISNHLYFYWYRQILGQKVEFLVSFYNNEISEKSEIFDDQFSVERPDGSNFTLKIRSTKLEDSAMYFCASSEEGGVEPEQFFGPGTRLTVL.

The chain combines TRBV18 with TRBJ2-5, with 9 bases fitting TRBD2. CDR1 KGHSH and CDR2 LQKENI come from the germline V gene. The CDR3 loop spans 14 amino acids. After removal of 3 bases from V and 3 bases from J, the junction contained 2 bases not matched to a gene. CDR3 sequence: CASSPGTSKETQYF. The CDR3, as DNA: TGTGCCAGCTCACCGGGGACTAGCAAAGAGACCCAGTACTTC.

The CDR3 loop reads CASSWTGDNSGNTIYF. The CDR3 DNA is TGCGCCAGCAGCTGGACGGGGGATAACTCTGGAAACACCATATATTTT. The genes are TRBV5-1 and TRBJ1-3, with a possible D match to TRBD1 (5 bases). The CDR3 runs to 16 residues. The V gene's germline CDR1 is SGHRS and CDR2 YFSETQ. With 3 bases removed from V and 0 bases from J, the gap between germline ends came to 13 bases.

The V gene is TRBV29-1, the J gene TRBJ2-2; 9 bases match TRBD2. V shed 7 bases and J 6 bases; nucleotides not matched to a gene: 6. Germline V gene lookup returns CDR1 SQVTM and CDR2 ANQGSEA. The CDR3 loop spans 13 amino acids. Here the CDR3 DNA reads TGCAGCGCTACTCGGACTAGCGCCGGGGAGCTGTTTTTT. It codes for CSATRTSAGELFF.

The chain recombines TRBV7-2 with TRBJ2-3, with D hard to call. V gave up 4 bases and J gave up 1 base, with 6 bases separating them. CDR3 length: 13 amino acids. Germline values: CDR1 SGHTA, CDR2 FQGNSA. Written as DNA, the CDR3 is TGTGCCAGCAGCTCGGCGGGCACAGATACGCAGTATTTT. Its translation: CASSSAGTDTQYF.

This clone was seen once. The CDR3 DNA reads TGTGCCAGCTCACCCCCGACAGGCTATGGCTACACCTTC. This translates into CASSPPTGYGYTF. The chain employs TRBV18 and TRBJ1-2; tentative D call: TRBD1 (6 bases). V dropped 3 bases and J dropped 4 bases, with 9 bases sitting between them. This CDR3 contains 13 residues. CDR1 and CDR2 from the germline V gene are KGHSH and LQKENI.

This chain uses TRBV2 with TRBJ1-5; D gene unclear. Germline lookup yields CDR1 SNHLY and CDR2 FYNNEI. Trimming stripped 9 bases from V and 7 bases from J, with 19 bases between. The CDR3 has 14 residues. CDR3 sequence: CASALGTLGQPQHF. The CDR3 DNA is TGTGCCAGTGCTTTAGGCACCCTGGGCCAGCCCCAGCATTTT.

This chain joins TRBV5-1 and TRBJ1-1; 9 nucleotides align to TRBD1. This CDR3 comprises 15 residues. Germline lookup yields CDR1 SGHRS and CDR2 YFSETQ. V lost 4 bases, J lost 5 bases, and 9 bases stayed unmatched. The CDR3 loop is CASSAAGTGRTEAFF. CDR3 nucleotide sequence: TGCGCCAGCAGCGCTGCCGGGACAGGGAGGACTGAAGCTTTCTTT.